This is a list of T cell receptor beta chains from one sample in a study of blood T cell repertoires in COVID-19. Profiled with immunoSEQ multiplex PCR; TCRdb holds only in-frame clones, not every one. The table records about 150,000 clones, roughly 86% of them present only once. The source material was peripheral blood. These receptors came from a man aged 45-60 years with active or convalescent COVID-19. The CDR3 runs from the conserved cysteine through the conserved F or W. The D gene is left open where the match is weak. The size of a clone is reported for some rows only, either as once, few or many, or as a class for expanded clones.

size	J	D	V	length	CDR3	DNA
-	TRBJ1-2	-	TRBV7-2	17	CASSLAPSGTLGYGYTF	TGTGCCAGCAGCTTAGCCCCCTCCGGGACATTGGGATATGGCTACACCTTC
-	TRBJ1-2	TRBD1	TRBV29-1	14	CSVEGDRNNYGYTF	TGCAGCGTTGAGGGGGACAGGAATAACTATGGCTACACCTTC
-	TRBJ2-2	TRBD1	TRBV6-6	16	CASSYPTGGGTGELFF	TGTGCCAGCAGTTACCCGACAGGGGGGGGCACCGGGGAGCTGTTTTTT
many	TRBJ2-7	TRBD2	TRBV6-5	14	CASSYQAGGYEQYF	TGTGCCAGCAGTTACCAAGCGGGAGGCTACGAGCAGTACTTC
-	TRBJ2-7	TRBD1	TRBV11-3	15	CASSLAGGDSYEQYF	TGTGCCAGCAGCTTGGCAGGGGGCGACTCCTACGAGCAGTACTTC
-	TRBJ2-5	-	TRBV19	14	CASSIEFPGWTQYF	TGTGCCAGTAGTATAGAGTTCCCAGGGTGGACCCAGTACTTC
once	TRBJ2-3	TRBD2	TRBV16	16	CASSPDGSGSTDTQYF	TGTGCCAGCAGCCCCGATGGTAGCGGGAGCACAGATACGCAGTATTTT
-	TRBJ1-2	TRBD1	TRBV5-1	16	CASRSPGQGAIYGYTF	TGCGCCAGCAGGTCTCCGGGACAGGGGGCAATATATGGCTACACCTTC
-	TRBJ2-5	TRBD2	TRBV19	14	CASRGLAGDETQYF	TGTGCCAGTAGGGGGCTAGCGGGCGATGAGACCCAGTACTTC
-	TRBJ2-1	TRBD2	TRBV7-6	16	CASSFQLAGANNEQFF	TGTGCCAGCAGCTTTCAACTAGCGGGGGCCAACAATGAGCAGTTCTTC
-	TRBJ2-3	-	TRBV5-1	16	CASSLAGSGSTDTQYF	TGCGCCAGCAGCTTGGCCGGGAGCGGGAGCACAGATACGCAGTATTTT
-	TRBJ1-2	-	TRBV21-1	16	CASSKEEGSDNYGYTF	TGTGCCAGCAGCAAAGAGGAGGGTTCGGACAACTATGGCTACACCTTC
-	TRBJ1-6	-	TRBV6-4	13	CASSEDRNSPLHF	TGTGCCAGCAGTGAGGACAGAAATTCACCCCTCCACTTT
-	TRBJ2-1	-	TRBV9	14	CASSVVEGTMKQFF	TGTGCCAGCAGCGTAGTTGAGGGGACAATGAAGCAGTTCTTC
-	TRBJ1-2	-	TRBV24-1	15	CATSDSQVRDYGYTF	TGTGCCACCAGTGATAGTCAGGTACGCGACTATGGCTACACCTTC